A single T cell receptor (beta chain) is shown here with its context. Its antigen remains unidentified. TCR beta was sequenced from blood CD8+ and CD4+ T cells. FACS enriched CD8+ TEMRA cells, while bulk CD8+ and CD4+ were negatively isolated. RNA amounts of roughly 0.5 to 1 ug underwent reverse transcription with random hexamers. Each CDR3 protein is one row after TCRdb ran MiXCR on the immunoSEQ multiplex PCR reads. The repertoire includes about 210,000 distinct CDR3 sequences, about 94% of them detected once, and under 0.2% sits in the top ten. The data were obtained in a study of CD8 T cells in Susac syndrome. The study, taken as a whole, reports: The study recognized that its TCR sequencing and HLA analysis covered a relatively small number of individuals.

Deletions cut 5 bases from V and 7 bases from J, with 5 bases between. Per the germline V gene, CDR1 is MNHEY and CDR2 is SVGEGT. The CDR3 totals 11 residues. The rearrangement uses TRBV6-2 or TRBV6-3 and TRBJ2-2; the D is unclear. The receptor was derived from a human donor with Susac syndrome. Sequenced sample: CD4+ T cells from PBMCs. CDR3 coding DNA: TGTGCCAGCAGTAATGGCGGGGAGCTGTTTTTT. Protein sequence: CASSNGGELFF.